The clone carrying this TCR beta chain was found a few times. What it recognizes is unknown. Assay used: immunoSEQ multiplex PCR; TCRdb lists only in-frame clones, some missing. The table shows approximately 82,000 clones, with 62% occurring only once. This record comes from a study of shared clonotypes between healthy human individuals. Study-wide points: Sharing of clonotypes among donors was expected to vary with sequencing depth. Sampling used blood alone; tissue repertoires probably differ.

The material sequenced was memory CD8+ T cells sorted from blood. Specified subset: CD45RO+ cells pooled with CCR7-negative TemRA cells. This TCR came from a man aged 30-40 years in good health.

The CDR3 nucleotides read TGTGCCAGCAGAAACCAATACACCACTATCCATGGCTACACCTTC. This encodes CASRNQYTTIHGYTF. The gene calls are TRBV2 and TRBJ1-2, with D unclear. V lost 6 bases to trimming and J lost 6 bases, with 20 bases between them. This CDR3 is built from 15 residues. The germline CDR1 and CDR2 sequences are SNHLY and FYNNEI.